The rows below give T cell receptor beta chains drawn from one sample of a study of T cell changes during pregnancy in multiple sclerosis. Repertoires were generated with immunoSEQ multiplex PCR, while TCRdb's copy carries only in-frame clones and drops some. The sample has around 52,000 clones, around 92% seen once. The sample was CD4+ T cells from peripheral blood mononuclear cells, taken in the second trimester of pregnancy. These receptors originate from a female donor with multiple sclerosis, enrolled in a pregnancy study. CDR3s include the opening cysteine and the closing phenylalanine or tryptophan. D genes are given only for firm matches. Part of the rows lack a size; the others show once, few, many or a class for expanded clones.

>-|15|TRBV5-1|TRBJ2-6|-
TGCGCCAGCAGCTTGTTCGGGTCTGGGGCCAACGTCCTGACTTTC
CASSLFGSGANVLTF
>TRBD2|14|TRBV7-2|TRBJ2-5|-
TGTGCCAGCAGCTACCGACTAGCGAGGGAGACCCAGTACTTC
CASSYRLARETQYF
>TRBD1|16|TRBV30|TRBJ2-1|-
TGTGCCTGGAGTGCCCTAGTCGGGACAGGGGGCAATGAGCAGTTCTTC
CAWSALVGTGGNEQFF
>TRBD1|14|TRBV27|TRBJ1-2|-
TGTGCCAGCAGCAAAATAGGGACAGTCCATGGCTACACCTTC
CASSKIGTVHGYTF
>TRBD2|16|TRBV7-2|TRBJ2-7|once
TGTGCCAGCAGCTCTAGCGGCCTAGCGGGAGGCTACGAGCAGTACTTC
CASSSSGLAGGYEQYF
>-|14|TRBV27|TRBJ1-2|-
TGTGCCAGCAGTCCGCGCAGGATGGACTATGGCTACACCTTC
CASSPRRMDYGYTF
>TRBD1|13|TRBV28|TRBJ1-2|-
TGTGCCAGCAGTTTACAACAGGGGAGCGGCTACACCTTC
CASSLQQGSGYTF
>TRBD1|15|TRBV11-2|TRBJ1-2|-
TGTGCCAGCAGCCCCGACCCCGGGACAGGATATGGCTACACCTTC
CASSPDPGTGYGYTF
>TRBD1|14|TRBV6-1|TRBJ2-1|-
TGTGCCAGCAGTGCCCGGACAGGGGAGAATGAGCAGTTCTTC
CASSARTGENEQFF
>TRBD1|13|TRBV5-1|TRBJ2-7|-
TGCGCCAGCAGCGGGACAGCGAACTACGAGCAGTACTTC
CASSGTANYEQYF
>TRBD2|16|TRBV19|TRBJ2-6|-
TGTGCCAGTAGCGATACGGGGGGGCGCGGGGCCAACGTCCTGACTTTC
CASSDTGGRGANVLTF
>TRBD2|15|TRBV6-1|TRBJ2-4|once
TGTGCCAGCAGTGCGGGGGGTCTAGCCAAAAACATTCAGTACTTC
CASSAGGLAKNIQYF
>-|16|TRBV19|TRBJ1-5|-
TGTGCCAGTAGTATAGGGACAGTTCATAGCAATCAGCCCCAGCATTTT
CASSIGTVHSNQPQHF
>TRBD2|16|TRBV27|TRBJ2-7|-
TGTGCCAGCAATTCCCACGGGATAGCGGGAGGCTACGAGCAGTACTTC
CASNSHGIAGGYEQYF
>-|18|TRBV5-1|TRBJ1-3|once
TGCGCCAGCAGCTTGGGTTTTTGGCAGGCCAGCTCTGGAAACACCATATATTTT
CASSLGFWQASSGNTIYF
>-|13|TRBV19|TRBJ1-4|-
TGTGCCAGTAGCGGACTAGGAGGTGAAAAACTGTTTTTT
CASSGLGGEKLFF
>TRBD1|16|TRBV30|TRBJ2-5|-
TGTGCCTGGAGTGTACGCAGGGGGCGAACAGGGGAGACCCAGTACTTC
CAWSVRRGRTGETQYF
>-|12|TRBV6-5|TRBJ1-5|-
TGTGCCAGCAGTTCCCCGACTGGGTCCCAGCATTTT
CASSSPTGSQHF
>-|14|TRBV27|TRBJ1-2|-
TGTGCCAGCTCCCCCCAGGGTTTACGGTATGGCTACACCTTC
CASSPQGLRYGYTF
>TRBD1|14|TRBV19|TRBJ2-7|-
TGTGCCAGTAGTATCCGGACAGGGCCCGCCGAGCAGTACTTC
CASSIRTGPAEQYF
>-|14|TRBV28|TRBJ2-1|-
TGTGCCAGCAGGGGCAGACAATACTACAATGAGCAGTTCTTC
CASRGRQYYNEQFF
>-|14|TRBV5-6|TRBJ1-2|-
TGTGCCAGCAGCTTGAGCGGGAATGGGCGCGGCTACACCTTC
CASSLSGNGRGYTF
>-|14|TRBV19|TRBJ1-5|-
TGTGCCAGTAGTCCCCGACAGTTTCCTCAGCCCCAGCATTTT
CASSPRQFPQPQHF
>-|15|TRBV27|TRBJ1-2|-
TGTGCCAGCAGTCCCGCCGACATCGATTCGTATGGCTACACCTTC
CASSPADIDSYGYTF
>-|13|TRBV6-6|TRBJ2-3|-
TGTGCCAGCAGCGGCAGGGGCACAGATACGCAGTATTTT
CASSGRGTDTQYF
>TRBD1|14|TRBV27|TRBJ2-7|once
TGTGCCAGCAGTTCCGACAGGGGTTCCCACGAGCAGTACTTC
CASSSDRGSHEQYF
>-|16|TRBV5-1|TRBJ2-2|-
TGCGCCAGCAGCTGGGGAGATAGAGGGTACACCGGGGAGCTGTTTTTT
CASSWGDRGYTGELFF
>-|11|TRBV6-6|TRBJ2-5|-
TGTGCCAGTTCAAGGGGGGAGACCCAGTACTTC
CASSRGETQYF
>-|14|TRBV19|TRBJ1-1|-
TGTGCCAGTAGTATAGAGATTAGGAGCACTGAAGCTTTCTTT
CASSIEIRSTEAFF
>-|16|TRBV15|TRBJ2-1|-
TGTGCCACCAGCAGAGAGGCAGGGGCCTTATACAATGAGCAGTTCTTC
CATSREAGALYNEQFF
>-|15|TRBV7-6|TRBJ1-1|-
TGTGCCAGCAGCCGAGAGGGGGGGGGAAACACTGAAGCTTTCTTT
CASSREGGGNTEAFF
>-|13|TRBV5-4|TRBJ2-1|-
TGTGCCAGCAGCTTGATGGGCGGGAATGAGCAGTTCTTC
CASSLMGGNEQFF
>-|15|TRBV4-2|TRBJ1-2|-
TGTGCCAGCAGCCAAGATTGGAGGGGTACCTATGGCTACACCTTC
CASSQDWRGTYGYTF
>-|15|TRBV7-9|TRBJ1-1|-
TGTGCCAGCAGCTGGCCCAAGACAGAGAACACTGAAGCTTTCTTT
CASSWPKTENTEAFF
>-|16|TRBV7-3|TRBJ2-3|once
TGTGCCAGCAGCGGGGGGGCCGGTAAAAGCACAGATACGCAGTATTTT
CASSGGAGKSTDTQYF
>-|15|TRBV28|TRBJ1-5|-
TGTGCCAGCAGTTTCGGCCAGGGTCGAAATCAGCCCCAGCATTTT
CASSFGQGRNQPQHF
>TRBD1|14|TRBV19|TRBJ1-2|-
TGTGCCAGTAGTCGGGACAGGACGGTGAATGGCTACACCTTC
CASSRDRTVNGYTF
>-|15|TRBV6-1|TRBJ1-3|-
TGTGCCAGCAGTGGTGGGGCAGACTCTGGAAACACCATATATTTT
CASSGGADSGNTIYF
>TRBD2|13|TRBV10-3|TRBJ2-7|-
TGTGCCATCAGTGAGCTAGCGGGAGGCGAGCAGTACTTC
CAISELAGGEQYF
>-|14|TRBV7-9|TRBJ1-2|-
TGTGCCAGCAGCGTCGCGGACAGTCTATATGGCTACACCTTC
CASSVADSLYGYTF
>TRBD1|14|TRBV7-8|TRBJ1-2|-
TGTGCCAGCAGCTTAACAGGGGATACCTATGGCTACACCTTC
CASSLTGDTYGYTF
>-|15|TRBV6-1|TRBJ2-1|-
TGTGCCAGCAGTGAGCTGAGGGCCTCCGGGGGTGAGCAGTTCTTC
CASSELRASGGEQFF